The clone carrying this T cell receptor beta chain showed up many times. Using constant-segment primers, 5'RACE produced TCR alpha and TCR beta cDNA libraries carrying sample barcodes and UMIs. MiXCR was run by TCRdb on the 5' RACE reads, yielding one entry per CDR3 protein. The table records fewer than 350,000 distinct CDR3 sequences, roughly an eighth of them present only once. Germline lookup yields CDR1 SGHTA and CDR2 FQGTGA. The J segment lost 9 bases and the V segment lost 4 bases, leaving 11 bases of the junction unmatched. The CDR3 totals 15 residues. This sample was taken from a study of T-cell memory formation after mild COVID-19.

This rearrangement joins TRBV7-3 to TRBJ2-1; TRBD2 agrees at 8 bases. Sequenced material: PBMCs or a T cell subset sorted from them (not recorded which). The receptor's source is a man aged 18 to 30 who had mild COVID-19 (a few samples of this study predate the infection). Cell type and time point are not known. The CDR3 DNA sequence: TGTGCCAGCAGCTCGGGACTTCCGGGGGGGAGTGAGCAGTTCTTC. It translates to CASSSGLPGGSEQFF.